The clone carrying this TCR beta chain has ten or more counts. Its antigen remains unidentified. The entry originates in a study of neurological immune-mediated disorders. 5'RACE with 10-nucleotide random UMIs generated the cDNA. Each CDR3 protein gets one entry after TCRdb re-called the 5' RACE reads with MiXCR. There are about 36,000 distinct CDR3 sequences in the sample; 9% to 12% occur only once, and approximately 6.9% lies in the top ten. Between the trimmed V and J ends, which lost 2 bases and 3 bases, there was a span of 9 bases. CDR1 is ENHRY and CDR2 is SYGVKD in the germline V gene. The CDR3 is 14 amino acids. Study-wide findings and caveats: The greatest TCR clonal expansion appeared in HTLV-1-associated myelopathy and the smallest, falling below healthy controls, in multiple sclerosis.

Material: PBMCs. V is TRBV10-3 and J is TRBJ2-3, with D tentatively TRBD1 or TRBD2 (5 bases each). This TCR derives from a woman aged 25-40 years with HTLV-1-associated myelopathy (HAM/TSP). CDR3 in DNA: TGTGCCATCAGTGAGGGGGGAAGGACAGATACGCAGTATTTT. It is translated as CAISEGGRTDTQYF.